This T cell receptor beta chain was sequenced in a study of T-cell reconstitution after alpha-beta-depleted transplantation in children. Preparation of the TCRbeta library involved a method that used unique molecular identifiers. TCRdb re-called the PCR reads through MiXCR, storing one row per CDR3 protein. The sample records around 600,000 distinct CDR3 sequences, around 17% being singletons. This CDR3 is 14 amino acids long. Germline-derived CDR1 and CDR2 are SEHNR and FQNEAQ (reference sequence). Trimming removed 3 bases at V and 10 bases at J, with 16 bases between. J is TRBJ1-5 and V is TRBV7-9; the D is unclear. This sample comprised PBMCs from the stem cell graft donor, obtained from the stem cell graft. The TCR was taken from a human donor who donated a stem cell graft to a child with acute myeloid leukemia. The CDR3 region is CASSFEPQLEPQHF. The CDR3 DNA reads TGTGCCAGCAGCTTTGAACCGCAACTGGAACCCCAGCATTTT.